The 3 T cell receptor beta chains below all came from one sample that was sequenced in a study of blood T cell repertoires in COVID-19. Clones were sequenced by immunoSEQ multiplex PCR, and TCRdb holds only the in-frame ones, with some missing. The profile shows around 170,000 clones, around 92% of them singletons. The sequencing input was peripheral blood. The receptors here all came from a man aged 55 to 70 with acute or convalescent COVID-19.

This clone was seen repeatedly, ten times or more. The V gene is TRBV3-1 (or the pseudogene TRBV3-2), the J gene TRBJ1-3, with 10 bases fitting TRBD1. Germline lookup yields CDR1 LGHDT and CDR2 YNNKEL (reference sequence). V was clipped by 4 bases and J by 1 base; unmatched bases: 7. The CDR3 length is 17 residues. The CDR3 is CASSPDRGPRSGNTIYF. CDR3 in DNA: TGTGCCAGCAGCCCAGACAGGGGGCCGAGGTCTGGAAACACCATATATTTT.

This clone has a handful of counts. The rearrangement links TRBV5-4 to TRBJ2-2; D possibly corresponds to TRBD2 (6 bases). The ends were cut back, 0 bases at V and 4 bases at J, with 10 bases in the middle. Germline V gives CDR1 SGHNT, CDR2 YYREEE (reference sequence). The CDR3 sequence is 15 residues long. The CDR3 is CASSLGLVLTGELFF. For the CDR3, the DNA is TGTGCCAGCAGCTTGGGACTAGTCCTCACCGGGGAGCTGTTTTTT.

This sequence joins TRBV7-9 and TRBJ2-1; D gene unclear. The CDR3 extends over 17 amino acids. Germline V gene sequence: CDR1 SEHNR, CDR2 FQNEAQ (reference sequence). Trimming left V 2 bases short and J 5 bases short, with 19 bases between. The CDR3 DNA follows: TGTGCCAGCAGCTTACCCTATAGACTTTCGGTAAACAATGAGCAGTTCTTC. It translates to CASSLPYRLSVNNEQFF.